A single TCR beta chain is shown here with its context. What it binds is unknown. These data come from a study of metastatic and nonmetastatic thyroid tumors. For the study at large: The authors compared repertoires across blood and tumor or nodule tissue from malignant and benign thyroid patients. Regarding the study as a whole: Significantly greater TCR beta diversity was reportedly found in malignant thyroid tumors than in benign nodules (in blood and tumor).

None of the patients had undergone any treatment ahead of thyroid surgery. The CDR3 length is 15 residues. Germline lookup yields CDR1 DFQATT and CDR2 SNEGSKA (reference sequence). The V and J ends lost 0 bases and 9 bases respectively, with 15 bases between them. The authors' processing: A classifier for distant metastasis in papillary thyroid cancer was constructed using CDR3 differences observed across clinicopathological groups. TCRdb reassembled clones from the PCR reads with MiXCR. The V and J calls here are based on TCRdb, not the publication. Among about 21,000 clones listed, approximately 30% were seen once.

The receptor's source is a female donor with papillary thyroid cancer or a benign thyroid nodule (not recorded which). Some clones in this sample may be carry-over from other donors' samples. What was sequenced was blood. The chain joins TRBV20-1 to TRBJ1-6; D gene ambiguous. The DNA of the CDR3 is TGCAGTGCTAGAGATCGGGGATCCGATTTTTCACCCCTCCACTTT. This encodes CSARDRGSDFSPLHF.